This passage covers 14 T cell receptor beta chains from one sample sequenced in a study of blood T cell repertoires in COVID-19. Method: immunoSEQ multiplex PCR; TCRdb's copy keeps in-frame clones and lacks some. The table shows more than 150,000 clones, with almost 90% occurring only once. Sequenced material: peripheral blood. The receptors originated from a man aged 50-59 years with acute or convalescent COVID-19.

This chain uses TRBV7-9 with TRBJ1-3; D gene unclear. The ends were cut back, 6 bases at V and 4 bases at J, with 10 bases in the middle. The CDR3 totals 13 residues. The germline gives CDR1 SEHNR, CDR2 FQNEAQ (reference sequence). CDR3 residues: CASRGVVGNTIYF. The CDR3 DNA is TGTGCCAGCAGGGGCGTTGTGGGAAACACCATATATTTT. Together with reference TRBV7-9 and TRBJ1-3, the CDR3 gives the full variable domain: DTGVSQNPRHKITKRGQNVTFRCDPISEHNRLYWYRQTLGQGPEFLTYFQNEAQLEKSRLLSDRFSAERPKGSFSTLEIQRTEQGDSAMYLCASRGVVGNTIYFGEGSWLTVV.

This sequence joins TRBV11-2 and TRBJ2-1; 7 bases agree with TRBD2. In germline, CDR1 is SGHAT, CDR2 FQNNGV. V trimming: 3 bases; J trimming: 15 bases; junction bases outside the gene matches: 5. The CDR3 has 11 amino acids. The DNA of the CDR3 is TGTGCCAGCAGCTTTCACCGGGGGGTGTTCTTC. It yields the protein CASSFHRGVFF. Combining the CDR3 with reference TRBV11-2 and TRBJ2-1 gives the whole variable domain EAGVAQSPRYKIIEKRQSVAFWCNPISGHATLYWYQQILGQGPKLLIQFQNNGVVDDSQLPKDRFSAERLKGVDSTLKIQPAKLEDSAVYLCASSFHRGVFFGPGTRLTVL.

The CDR3 nucleotides read TGTGCCAGCAGCCCCGCTGCCCGGAGACAGCTCAGAGAGACCCAGTACTTC. Protein: CASSPAARRQLRETQYF. V is TRBV4-2 and J is TRBJ2-5; TRBD1 is a possible D gene (5 bases). CDR1 LGHNA and CDR2 YNFKEQ come from the germline V gene. The CDR3 totals 17 residues. V gave up 4 bases and J gave up 4 bases, with 22 bases separating them.

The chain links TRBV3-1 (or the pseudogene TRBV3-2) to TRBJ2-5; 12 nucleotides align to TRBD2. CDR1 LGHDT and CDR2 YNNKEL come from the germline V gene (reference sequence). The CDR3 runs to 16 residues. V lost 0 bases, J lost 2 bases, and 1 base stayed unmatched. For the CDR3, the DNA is TGTGCCAGCAGCCAAGACCTAGCGGGGGGGCAAGAGACCCAGTACTTC. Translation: CASSQDLAGGQETQYF.

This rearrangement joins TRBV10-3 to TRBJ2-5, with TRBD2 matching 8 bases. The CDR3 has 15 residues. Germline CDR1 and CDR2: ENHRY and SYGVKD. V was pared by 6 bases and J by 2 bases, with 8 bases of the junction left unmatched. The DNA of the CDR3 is TGTGCCATCAGCCTCTTTGCGGGGGGACAAGAGACCCAGTACTTC. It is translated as CAISLFAGGQETQYF.

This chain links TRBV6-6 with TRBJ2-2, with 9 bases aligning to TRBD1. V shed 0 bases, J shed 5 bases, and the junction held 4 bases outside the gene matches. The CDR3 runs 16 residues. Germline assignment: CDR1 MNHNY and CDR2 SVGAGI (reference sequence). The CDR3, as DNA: TGTGCCAGCAGTTACTCCGGCGGACAGGGGACCGGGGAGCTGTTTTTT. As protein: CASSYSGGQGTGELFF.

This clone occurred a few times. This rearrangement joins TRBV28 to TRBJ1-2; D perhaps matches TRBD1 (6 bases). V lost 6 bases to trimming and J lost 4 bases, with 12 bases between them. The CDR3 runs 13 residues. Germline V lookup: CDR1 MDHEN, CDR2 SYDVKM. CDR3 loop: CASRTGGLYGYTF. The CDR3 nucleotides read TGTGCCAGCAGAACGGGGGGCCTCTATGGCTACACCTTC.

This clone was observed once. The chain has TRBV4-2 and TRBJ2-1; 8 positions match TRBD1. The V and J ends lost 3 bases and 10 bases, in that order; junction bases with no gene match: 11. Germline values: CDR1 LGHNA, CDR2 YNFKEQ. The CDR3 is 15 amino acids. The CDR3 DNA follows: TGTGCCAGCAGCCATTTCCGAGACAGGGGCGGAGAGCAGTTCTTC. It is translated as CASSHFRDRGGEQFF.

The CDR3 coding sequence is TGTGCCAGCAGCTTAAACCAGAACTATGGCTACACCTTC. Translating gives CASSLNQNYGYTF. V and J are TRBV7-3 and TRBJ1-2; no definite D call. The germline gives CDR1 SGHTA, CDR2 FQGTGA. The length of the CDR3 is 13 residues. V was pared by 1 base and J by 2 bases, with 5 bases between.

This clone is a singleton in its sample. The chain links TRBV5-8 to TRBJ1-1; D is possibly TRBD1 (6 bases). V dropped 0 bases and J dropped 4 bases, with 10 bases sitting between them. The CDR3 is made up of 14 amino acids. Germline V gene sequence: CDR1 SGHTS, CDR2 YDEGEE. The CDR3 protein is CASSLGWGPTEAFF. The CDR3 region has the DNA TGTGCCAGCAGCTTGGGTTGGGGGCCCACTGAAGCTTTCTTT.

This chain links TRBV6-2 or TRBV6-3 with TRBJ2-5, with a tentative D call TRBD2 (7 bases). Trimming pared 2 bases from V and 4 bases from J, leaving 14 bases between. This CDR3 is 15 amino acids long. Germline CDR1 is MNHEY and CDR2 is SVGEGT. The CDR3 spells CASSYGRGLVETQYF. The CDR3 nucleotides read TGTGCCAGCAGTTACGGGAGGGGGTTGGTAGAGACCCAGTACTTC.

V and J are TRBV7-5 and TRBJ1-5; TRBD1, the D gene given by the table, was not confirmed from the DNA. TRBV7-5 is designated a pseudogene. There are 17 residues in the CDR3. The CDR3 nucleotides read TGTGCCAGAAGCTTAGATGGGGCCAAGAATAGCAATCAGCCCCAGCATTTT. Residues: CARSLDGAKNSNQPQHF.

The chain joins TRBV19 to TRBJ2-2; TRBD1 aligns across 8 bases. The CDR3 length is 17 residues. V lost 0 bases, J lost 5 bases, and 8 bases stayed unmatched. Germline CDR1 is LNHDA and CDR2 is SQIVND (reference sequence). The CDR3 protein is CASSIDRRTGMTGELFF. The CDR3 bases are TGTGCCAGTAGTATAGACCGACGGACAGGGATGACCGGGGAGCTGTTTTTT.

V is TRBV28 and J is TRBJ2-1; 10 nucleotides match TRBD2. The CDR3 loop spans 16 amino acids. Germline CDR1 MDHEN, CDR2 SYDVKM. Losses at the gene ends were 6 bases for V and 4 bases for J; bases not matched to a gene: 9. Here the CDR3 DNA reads TGTGCCAGCAGCACCCGGCTAGCGGGGGCGTACAATGAGCAGTTCTTC. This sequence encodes CASSTRLAGAYNEQFF. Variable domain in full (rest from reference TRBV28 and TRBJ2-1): DVKVTQSSRYLVKRTGEKVFLECVQDMDHENMFWYRQDPGLGLRLIYFSYDVKMKEKGDIPEGYSVSREKKERFSLILESASTNQTSMYLCASSTRLAGAYNEQFFGPGTRLTVL.